A single sample gave rise to the 26 T cell receptor beta chains below, sequenced in a study of T-cell memory formation after mild COVID-19. TCRdb reprocessed the 5' RACE reads with MiXCR, giving one entry per CDR3 protein. Of approximately 260,000 distinct CDR3 sequences listed, over 15% are singletons. Source material: PBMCs or a T cell subset sorted from them (not recorded which). Every receptor here comes from a man aged 18 to 30 who had mild COVID-19 (a few samples of this study predate the infection). Cell type and time point are not known.

This clonotype has a count of ten or more. The chain combines TRBV7-8 with TRBJ2-2; D perhaps matches TRBD2 (6 bases). CDR3 length equals 15 residues. The germline CDR1 and CDR2 sequences are SGHVS and FQNEAQ. Trimming left V 5 bases short and J 6 bases short, with 16 bases between. Here the CDR3 DNA reads TGTGCCAGCAGCCAGGGACTCTCTTTCGCCGGGGAGCTGTTTTTT. It yields the protein CASSQGLSFAGELFF. The entire variable domain, with the rest obtained from reference TRBV7-8 and TRBJ2-2, is as follows: GAGVSQSPRYKVAKRGQDVALRCDPISGHVSLFWYQQALGQGPEFLTYFQNEAQLDKSGLPSDRFFAERPEGSVSTLKIQRTQQEDSAVYLCASSQGLSFAGELFFGEGSRLTVL.

The gene calls are TRBV30 and TRBJ2-7, with 10 nucleotides matching TRBD1. The CDR3 totals 12 residues. Germline lookup yields CDR1 GTSNPN and CDR2 SVGIG (reference sequence). V lost 6 bases to trimming and J lost 6 bases; unmatched junction nucleotides: 5. The DNA of the CDR3 is TGTGCCTGTTCGGGACAGGGGTTCGAGCAGTACTTC. Protein sequence: CACSGQGFEQYF.

This clonotype was observed a few times. The chain couples TRBV10-3 to TRBJ2-3, with D possibly TRBD1 on 6 matching bases. This CDR3 has 13 amino acids. Germline V gene data show CDR1 as ENHRY and CDR2 as SYGVKD. The CDR3 coding sequence is TGTGCTCTAAGAGGGGGAGTGGCAGATACGCAGTATTTT. It specifies CALRGGVADTQYF.

This clonotype was recorded at least ten times. The chain is built from TRBV25-1 and TRBJ2-3, with 9 bases matching TRBD2. V lost 1 base and J lost 1; bases outside the gene matches: 0. CDR1 MGHDK and CDR2 SYGVNS come from the germline V gene. The CDR3 sequence is 15 residues long. This chain's CDR3 is CASSELAGGTDTQYF. CDR3 DNA: TGTGCCAGCAGTGAATTAGCGGGGGGCACAGATACGCAGTATTTT.

This clonotype was recorded many times. This sequence joins TRBV28 and TRBJ2-3; D is unresolved. The V and J ends lost 6 bases and 2 bases respectively, with 15 bases between them. There are 15 residues in the CDR3. Per the germline V gene, CDR1 is MDHEN and CDR2 is SYDVKM. CDR3 protein: CASSRSTGATDTQYF. The CDR3, as DNA: TGTGCCAGCAGCCGAAGTACGGGCGCCACAGATACGCAGTATTTT. Drawing the rest from reference TRBV28 and TRBJ2-3, the complete variable domain is DVKVTQSSRYLVKRTGEKVFLECVQDMDHENMFWYRQDPGLGLRLIYFSYDVKMKEKGDIPEGYSVSREKKERFSLILESASTNQTSMYLCASSRSTGATDTQYFGPGTRLTVL.

This clonotype was observed a handful of times. The rearrangement uses TRBV7-9 and TRBJ1-4; D gene ambiguous. Trimming pared 4 bases from V and 4 bases from J, leaving 13 bases between. The CDR3 loop spans 15 amino acids. CDR1 and CDR2 (germline): SEHNR, FQNEAQ (reference sequence). CDR3 sequence: CASSSATGSNEKLFF. The CDR3 coding sequence is TGTGCCAGCAGCTCGGCAACCGGGAGTAATGAAAAACTGTTTTTT.

The genes are TRBV11-3 and TRBJ2-1, with 13 bases aligning to TRBD2. CDR1 and CDR2 (germline): SGHNT, YENEEA. This CDR3 comprises 14 residues. Trimming at V came to 3 bases and at J to 9 bases, leaving 2 bases not matched to a gene. The chain's CDR3 is CASSFRLAGGEQFF. The CDR3 DNA follows: TGTGCCAGCAGCTTCCGACTAGCGGGGGGTGAGCAGTTCTTC.

In this sample, this clonotype turned up a few times. The J gene is TRBJ1-1, the V gene TRBV10-2; TRBD1 might be the D (6 bases). Trimming left V 5 bases short and J 1 base short, with 11 bases between. Germline lookup yields CDR1 WSHSY and CDR2 SAAADI. The CDR3 is 14 residues long. The CDR3 coding sequence is TGCGCCAGCAGTACGGGACAAACGAACACTGAAGCTTTCTTT. It is translated as CASSTGQTNTEAFF.

In this sample, this clonotype turned up a few times. The chain uses TRBV25-1 and TRBJ1-2, with D unresolved. Germline assignment: CDR1 MGHDK and CDR2 SYGVNS. V lost 4 bases, J lost 5 bases, and 14 bases lay in between. The CDR3 is made up of 14 amino acids. The CDR3 reads CASSGVGSPYGYTF. The CDR3 bases are TGTGCCAGCAGTGGCGTCGGGTCCCCATATGGCTACACCTTC.

This sequence joins TRBV20-1 and TRBJ2-5, with D possibly TRBD2 on 5 matching bases. The length of the CDR3 is 12 residues. Trimming took off 6 bases at V and 2 bases at J, with 10 bases between the two ends. Per the germline V gene, CDR1 is DFQATT and CDR2 is SNEGSKA (reference sequence). This chain's CDR3 is CSARLPQETQYF. The DNA of the CDR3 is TGCAGTGCGCGACTACCACAAGAGACCCAGTACTTC.

This clonotype was observed a few times. The gene calls are TRBV10-3 and TRBJ2-7; D is unclear. Germline CDR1 reads ENHRY; CDR2 reads SYGVKD. The CDR3 is 12 amino acids. Between the trimmed V and J ends, which lost 2 bases and 9 bases, there was a span of 11 bases. CDR3 coding DNA: TGTGCCATCAGTGAGCCAGGAGTAGGGCAGTACGTC. Translated, it gives CAISEPGVGQYV.

V gene TRBV7-2 combines with J gene TRBJ1-2; D not resolved. Per germline, CDR1 SGHTA and CDR2 FQGNSA. The V and J ends lost 5 bases and 4 bases respectively, with 17 bases between them. The CDR3 covers 15 residues. The CDR3 loop reads CASSPLAGNPYGYTF. CDR3 coding DNA: TGTGCCAGCAGCCCCCTCGCCGGGAACCCCTATGGCTACACCTTC. Full variable domain (missing parts from reference TRBV7-2 and TRBJ1-2): GAGVSQSPSNKVTEKGKDVELRCDPISGHTALYWYRQSLGQGLEFLIYFQGNSAPDKSGLPSDRFSAERTGGSVSTLTIQRTQQEDSAVYLCASSPLAGNPYGYTFGSGTRLTVV.

J is TRBJ1-2 and V is TRBV12-3 or TRBV12-4; TRBD1 is a possible D gene (5 bases). V lost 3 bases and J 8 bases, leaving 16 bases between the germline ends. The CDR3 runs to 14 residues. In nucleotides, the CDR3 is TGTGCCAGCAGTTTGGAGGGTAGGGGTAGCGGCTACACCTTC. Translation gives CASSLEGRGSGYTF.

The CDR3 DNA sequence: TGTGCCAGTTGTCGCGGGGGAGAATCACCCCTCCACTTT. Its translation is CASCRGGESPLHF. The chain has TRBV6-5 and TRBJ1-6, with D possibly being TRBD1 (5 bases). The CDR3 runs 13 residues. V lost 9 bases to trimming and J lost 10 bases, with 16 bases between them. Germline V lookup: CDR1 MNHEY, CDR2 SVGAGI.

This sequence joins TRBV9 and TRBJ2-1; 14 bases match TRBD2. V lost 2 bases, J lost 10 bases, and 2 bases stayed unmatched. The CDR3 is 14 amino acids. Germline lookup yields CDR1 SGDLS and CDR2 YYNGEE. The CDR3, as DNA: TGTGCCAGCAGCGTTGGACTAGCGGGGGGCGAGCAGTTCTTC. Encoded protein: CASSVGLAGGEQFF.

This clonotype has more than one count but fewer than ten. The rearrangement uses TRBV6-5 and TRBJ1-5; 8 bases map to TRBD1. Germline-derived CDR1 and CDR2 are MNHEY and SVGAGI. The V gene end was trimmed by 4 bases and the J gene end by 4 bases; junction bases not matched to a gene: 6. CDR3 length: 15 amino acids. The CDR3 here is CASSSRGRGNQPQHF. CDR3 bases: TGTGCCAGCAGTTCCAGGGGGCGCGGGAATCAGCCCCAGCATTTT.

In its sample, this clonotype was seen a few times. V and J are TRBV18 and TRBJ2-3, with D perhaps matching TRBD1 (6 bases). Deletions cut 2 bases from V and 6 bases from J, with 18 bases between. Germline V CDR1 and CDR2: KGHSH, LQKENI. CDR3 length: 16 amino acids. For the CDR3, the DNA is TGTGCCAGCTCACCATTGGGGGCCGGCACACGGGATACGCAGTATTTT. Translated: CASSPLGAGTRDTQYF.

The chain couples TRBV7-9 to TRBJ2-1; 12 nucleotides agree with TRBD2. V lost 5 bases to trimming and J lost 3 bases; unmatched junction nucleotides: 5. Germline CDR1 SEHNR, CDR2 FQNEAQ (reference sequence). The CDR3 is made up of 16 amino acids. In DNA, the CDR3 is TGTGCCAGCAGCCACGGACTAGCGGGGTACTACAATGAGCAGTTCTTC. It specifies CASSHGLAGYYNEQFF.

The V gene is TRBV7-2, the J gene TRBJ2-5; possible D gene TRBD2, 6 bases. V was cut by 5 bases and J by 4 bases, with 11 bases left in between. The V gene's germline CDR1 is SGHTA and CDR2 FQGNSA. The CDR3 extends over 13 amino acids. CDR3 amino acids: CASSRDFRETQYF. CDR3 sequence (DNA): TGTGCCAGCAGCAGGGACTTTAGAGAGACCCAGTACTTC. The entire variable domain, with the rest obtained from reference TRBV7-2 and TRBJ2-5, is as follows: GAGVSQSPSNKVTEKGKDVELRCDPISGHTALYWYRQSLGQGLEFLIYFQGNSAPDKSGLPSDRFSAERTGGSVSTLTIQRTQQEDSAVYLCASSRDFRETQYFGPGTRLLVL.

This clonotype was detected many times. The chain joins TRBV6-2 or TRBV6-3 to TRBJ1-2; D gene ambiguous. Germline V gives CDR1 MNHEY, CDR2 SVGEGT. V lost 2 bases to trimming and J lost 2 bases, with 15 bases between them. The CDR3 is 16 amino acids. As DNA, the CDR3 is TGTGCCAGCAGTTACATGTTGCCGAGATTCAACTATGGCTACACCTTC. Protein: CASSYMLPRFNYGYTF.

This chain uses TRBV20-1 with TRBJ1-1, with D possibly matching TRBD1 (6 bases). CDR1 is DFQATT, CDR2 SNEGSKA, per germline (reference sequence). V shed 2 bases and J shed 4 bases, with 11 bases lying between them. This CDR3 spans 13 amino acids. The CDR3 here is CSARRQAITEAFF. The CDR3 coding sequence is TGCAGTGCTAGACGACAGGCGATCACTGAAGCTTTCTTT.

A few counts support this clonotype. V and J are TRBV7-6 and TRBJ2-3; D gene uncertain. The CDR3 extends over 13 amino acids. Germline assignment: CDR1 SGHVS and CDR2 FNYEAQ. Deletions cut 5 bases from V and 5 bases from J, with 11 bases between. The CDR3 region is CASSPPQGDTQYF. The CDR3 DNA follows: TGTGCCAGCAGCCCCCCCCAAGGAGATACGCAGTATTTT. Supplemented by reference TRBV7-6 and TRBJ2-3, the full variable domain reads GAGVSQSPRYKVTKRGQDVALRCDPISGHVSLYWYRQALGQGPEFLTYFNYEAQQDKSGLPNDRFSAERPEGSISTLTIQRTEQRDSAMYRCASSPPQGDTQYFGPGTRLTVL.

This clonotype was recorded many times. The chain combines TRBV7-3 with TRBJ2-3, with D possibly TRBD2 on 5 matching bases. The germline V and J ends were trimmed by 5 bases and 1 base, with 7 bases remaining between them. The CDR3 extends over 13 amino acids. Germline V gene data show CDR1 as SGHTA and CDR2 as FQGTGA. The CDR3 is CASSMGGTDTQYF. The CDR3 bases are TGTGCCAGCAGCATGGGAGGCACAGATACGCAGTATTTT.

This clonotype has just a few counts. The chain combines TRBV4-2 with TRBJ2-4, with TRBD1 matching 10 bases. Germline loops: CDR1 LGHNA, CDR2 YNFKEQ. V shed 1 base and J 10 bases; nucleotides not matched to a gene: 13. The CDR3 length is 17 residues. The CDR3 DNA is TGTGCCAGCAGCCAAGGATTCGACAGGGGGCATGTCGGAATTCAGTACTTC. It is translated as CASSQGFDRGHVGIQYF.

This chain joins TRBV4-3 and TRBJ2-3; D uncertain. V gave up 4 bases and J gave up 2 bases, with 10 bases separating them. The CDR3 covers 14 residues. Looked up from germline, CDR1 is LGHNA and CDR2 is YSLEER. This CDR3 is CASSPPGLTDTQYF. The CDR3 DNA follows: TGCGCCAGCAGCCCCCCTGGCCTCACAGATACGCAGTATTTT.

For the CDR3, the DNA is TGCGCCAGCAGCTCGGGGACAGGGGTTTACACTGAAGCTTTCTTT. This sequence encodes CASSSGTGVYTEAFF. The chain carries TRBV5-1 and TRBJ1-1; 10 nucleotides align to TRBD1. CDR1 SGHRS and CDR2 YFSETQ come from the germline V gene. The trim removed 3 bases at V and 3 bases at J, leaving 5 bases unmatched. The CDR3 totals 15 residues.